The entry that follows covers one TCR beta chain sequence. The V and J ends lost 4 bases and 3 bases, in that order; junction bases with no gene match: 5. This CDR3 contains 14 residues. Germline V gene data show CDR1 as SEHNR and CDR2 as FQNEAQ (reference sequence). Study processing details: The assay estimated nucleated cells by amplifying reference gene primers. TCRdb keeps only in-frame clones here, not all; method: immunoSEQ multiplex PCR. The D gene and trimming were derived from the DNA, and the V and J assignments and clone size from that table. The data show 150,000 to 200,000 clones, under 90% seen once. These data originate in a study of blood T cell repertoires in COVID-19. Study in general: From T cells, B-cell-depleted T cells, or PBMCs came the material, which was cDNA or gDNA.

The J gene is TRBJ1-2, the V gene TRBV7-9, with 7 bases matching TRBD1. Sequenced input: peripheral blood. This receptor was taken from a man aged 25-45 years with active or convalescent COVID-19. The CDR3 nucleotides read TGTGCCAGCAGCTCGGACAGGCATTACTATGGCTACACCTTC. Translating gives CASSSDRHYYGYTF.